This T cell receptor (beta chain) was sequenced in a study of blood T cell repertoires in COVID-19. Study-level information: The United States, Italy and Spain supplied acute and convalescent COVID-19 samples. The analysed material was cDNA or gDNA that came from T cells, B-cell-depleted T cells, or PBMCs.

Authors' processing steps: For nucleated cells, counts were estimated from reference gene primer amplification. The protocol was immunoSEQ multiplex PCR, while the TCRdb copy is restricted to in-frame clones and leaves out a portion. Clonal size and the V and J genes are those of that table, whereas D and trimming came from the DNA. This table holds 95,000 or so clones, approximately 84% found once. Germline V CDR1 and CDR2: SGHVS, FQNEAQ. The CDR3 contains 18 residues. V trimming: 2 bases; J trimming: 2 bases; junction bases outside the gene matches: 10. This clonotype originated in a human donor in a cohort sampled during active COVID-19. V usage is TRBV7-8 and J usage is TRBJ1-5; 9 nucleotides agree with TRBD1. The sequenced sample consisted of peripheral blood. DNA of the CDR3: TGTGCCAGCAGCTTACGAGGGACAGGGAAAGGAGGCAATCAGCCCCAGCATTTT. This encodes CASSLRGTGKGGNQPQHF.